This paragraph reports one TCR beta chain. The target antigen is unknown. 5' RACE that incorporated UMI labels was used to prepare the TRB cDNA libraries. Each CDR3 protein gets one entry in TCRdb, which reprocessed the 5' RACE reads and gives no DNA. The sample's table shows tens of thousands of distinct CDR3 sequences. The data belong to a study of CXCR3-negative and CXCR3-positive naive CD8 T cells. General observations from the study: TRBV-TRBJ usage was alike in naive CXCR3-negative and CXCR3-positive cells but differed in memory cells. Whereas both naive subsets had comparably high diversity, memory CD8+ cells had much lower diversity. CXCR3-positive naive cells had TRB CDR3s that were more hydrophobic than CXCR3-negative naive cells had. Cryopreserved PBMCs had partly decreased CXCR3 expression; fresh PBMCs were used in most assays. Both naive subsets carried similar amounts of surface CD5, so TCR strength was inferred from TRB CDR3 properties.

The germline V gene encodes CDR1 SQVTM and CDR2 ANQGSEA. The CDR3 contains 15 residues. V usage is TRBV29-1 and J usage is TRBJ2-2; the D call from TCRdb, TRBD1, cannot be confirmed without DNA. The clonotype comes from a human donor in good health. Some clones in this sample may be carry-over from other donors' samples. Sequences were obtained from naive CXCR3+ CD8+ T cells from blood. Subset defined: CD45RO-CCR7+CD27+CD95- naive CD8+ T cells expressing CXCR3 (TNR3+). Here the CDR3 reads CSVGGTGVNTGELFF.